This T cell receptor beta chain was captured in a study of blood T cell repertoires in COVID-19. Study-level background: The United States, Italy and Spain were the sources of the acute and convalescent COVID-19 samples. From T cells, B-cell-depleted T cells, or PBMCs came the material, which was cDNA or gDNA.

The CDR3 contains 13 residues. The V end was cut by 7 bases, the J end by 0 bases, with 9 bases between. Germline assignment: CDR1 MNHEY and CDR2 SVGAGI. Clones were read by immunoSEQ multiplex PCR, and TCRdb kept only the in-frame ones, dropping some. The sample has nearly 90,000 clones, 88% seen once. V gene TRBV6-5 combines with J gene TRBJ1-2; D not resolved. Sample: peripheral blood. The TCR originated in a man in his fifties or sixties with acute or convalescent COVID-19. The CDR3 DNA follows: TGTGCCAGCACCAGGTCACCTAACTATGGCTACACCTTC. This translates into CASTRSPNYGYTF.